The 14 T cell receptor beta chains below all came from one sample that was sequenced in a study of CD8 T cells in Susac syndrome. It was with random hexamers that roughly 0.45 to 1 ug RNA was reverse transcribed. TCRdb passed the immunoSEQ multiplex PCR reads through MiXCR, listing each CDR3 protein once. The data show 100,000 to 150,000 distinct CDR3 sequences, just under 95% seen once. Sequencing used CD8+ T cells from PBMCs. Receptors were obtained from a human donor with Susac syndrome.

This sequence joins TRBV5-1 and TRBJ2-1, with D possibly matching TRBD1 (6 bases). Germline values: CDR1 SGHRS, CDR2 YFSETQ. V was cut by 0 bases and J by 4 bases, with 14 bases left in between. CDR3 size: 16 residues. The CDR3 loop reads CASSLGVQGTYNEQFF. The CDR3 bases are TGCGCCAGCAGCTTGGGGGTACAGGGCACTTACAATGAGCAGTTCTTC. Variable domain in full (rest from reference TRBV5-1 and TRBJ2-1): KAGVTQTPRYLIKTRGQQVTLSCSPISGHRSVSWYQQTPGQGLQFLFEYFSETQRNKGNFPGRFSGRQFSNSRSEMNVSTLELGDSALYLCASSLGVQGTYNEQFFGPGTRLTVL.

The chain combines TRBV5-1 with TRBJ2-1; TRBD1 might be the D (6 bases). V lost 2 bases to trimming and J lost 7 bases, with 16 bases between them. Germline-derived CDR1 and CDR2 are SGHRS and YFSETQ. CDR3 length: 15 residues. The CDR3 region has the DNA TGCGCCAGCAGCTTCCGACAGGCCCTCGGGAATGAGCAGTTCTTC. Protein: CASSFRQALGNEQFF.

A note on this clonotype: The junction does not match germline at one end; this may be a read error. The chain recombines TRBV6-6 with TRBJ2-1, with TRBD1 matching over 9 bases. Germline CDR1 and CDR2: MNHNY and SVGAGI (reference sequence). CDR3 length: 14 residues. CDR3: CASSDSTGGNEQFF. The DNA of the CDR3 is TGTGCCAGCAGTGACTCGACAGGGGGCAATGAGCAGTTCTTC.

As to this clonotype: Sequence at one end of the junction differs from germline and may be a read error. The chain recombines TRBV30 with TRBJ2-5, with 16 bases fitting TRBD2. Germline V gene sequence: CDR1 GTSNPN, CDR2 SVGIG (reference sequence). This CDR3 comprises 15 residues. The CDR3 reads CAWRGLAGGPETPYF. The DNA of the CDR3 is TGTGCCTGGAGGGGACTAGCGGGAGGGCCCGAGACCCCGTACTTC.

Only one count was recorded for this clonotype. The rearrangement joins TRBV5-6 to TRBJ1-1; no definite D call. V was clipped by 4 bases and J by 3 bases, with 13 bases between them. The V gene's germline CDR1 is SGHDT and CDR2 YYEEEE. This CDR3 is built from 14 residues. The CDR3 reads CASSPVDGDTEAFF. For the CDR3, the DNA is TGTGCCAGCAGCCCAGTAGACGGTGACACTGAAGCTTTCTTT.

The CDR3 DNA sequence: TGTGCCAGCAGCCCCGGGACTCTCATTCAGTACTTC. It specifies CASSPGTLIQYF. The rearrangement joins TRBV5-4 to TRBJ2-4; D perhaps matches TRBD2 (6 bases). This CDR3 region has 12 residues. CDR1 is SGHNT and CDR2 is YYREEE in the germline V gene (reference sequence). The V end was cut by 4 bases, the J end by 9 bases, with 11 bases between.

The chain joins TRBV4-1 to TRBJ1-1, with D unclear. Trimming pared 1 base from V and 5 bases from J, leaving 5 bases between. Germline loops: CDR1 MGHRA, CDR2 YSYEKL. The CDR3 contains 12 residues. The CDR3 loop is CASSQVGTEAFF. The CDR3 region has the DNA TGCGCCAGCAGCCAAGTTGGAACTGAAGCTTTCTTT.

The CDR3 coding sequence is TGTGCCAGCAGCTTAGGAGACAGGGATGGCTACACCTTC. This encodes CASSLGDRDGYTF. The gene calls are TRBV7-6 and TRBJ1-2; 7 bases fit TRBD1. V lost 1 base and J lost 6; bases outside the gene matches: 2. Germline-derived CDR1 and CDR2 are SGHVS and FNYEAQ. The length of the CDR3 is 13 residues.

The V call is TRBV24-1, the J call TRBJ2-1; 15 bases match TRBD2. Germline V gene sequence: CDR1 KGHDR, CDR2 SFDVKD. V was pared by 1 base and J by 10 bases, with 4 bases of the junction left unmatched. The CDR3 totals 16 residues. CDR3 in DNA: TGTGCCACCAGTGATTTCGGGACTAGCGGGAGGTTAGAGCAGTTCTTC. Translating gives CATSDFGTSGRLEQFF.

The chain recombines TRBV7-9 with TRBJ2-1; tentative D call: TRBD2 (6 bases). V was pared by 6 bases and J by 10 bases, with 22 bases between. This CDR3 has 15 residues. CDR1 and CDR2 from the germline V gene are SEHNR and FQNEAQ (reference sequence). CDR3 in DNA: TGTGCCAGCAGAGCCACTAGCACACCGGCCGGAGAGCAGTTCTTC. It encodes CASRATSTPAGEQFF.

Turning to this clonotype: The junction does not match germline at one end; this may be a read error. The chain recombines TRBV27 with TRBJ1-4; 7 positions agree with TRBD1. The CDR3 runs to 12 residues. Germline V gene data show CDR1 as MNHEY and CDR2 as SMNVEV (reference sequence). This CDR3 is CASRAPGGTAVF. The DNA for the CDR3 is TGTGCCAGCAGGGCCCCAGGAGGGACAGCTGTTTTT. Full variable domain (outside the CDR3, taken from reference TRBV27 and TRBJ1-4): EAQVTQNPRYLITVTGKKLTVTCSQNMNHEYMSWYRQDPGLGLRQIYYSMNVEVTDKGDVPEGYKVSRKEKRNFPLILESPSPNQTSLYFCASRAPGGTAVFGSGTQLSVL.

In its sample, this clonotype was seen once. The DNA for the CDR3 is TGTGCCAGCAGCCCGACGACTAGCGGCATAGGGACCCAGTACTTC. Encoded protein: CASSPTTSGIGTQYF. The chain combines TRBV3-1 with TRBJ2-5; 9 bases align to TRBD2. Trimming at V came to 4 bases and at J to 7 bases, leaving 10 bases not matched to a gene. This CDR3 is 15 amino acids long. Germline V gives CDR1 LGHDT, CDR2 YNNKEL (reference sequence).

As DNA, the CDR3 is TGTGCCAGCAGCCCCCACTCAGCGAGTAGCACAGATACGCAGTATTTT. Amino acid sequence: CASSPHSASSTDTQYF. The rearrangement joins TRBV7-9 to TRBJ2-3; D remains unclear. CDR1 and CDR2 (germline): SEHNR, FQNEAQ (reference sequence). Trimming cost V 5 bases and J 0 bases, with 15 bases left between them. The CDR3 runs to 16 residues.

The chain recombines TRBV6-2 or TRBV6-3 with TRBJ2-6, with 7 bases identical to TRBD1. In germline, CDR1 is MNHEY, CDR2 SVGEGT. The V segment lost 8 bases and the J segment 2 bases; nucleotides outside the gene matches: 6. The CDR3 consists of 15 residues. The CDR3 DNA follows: TGTGCCAGCGGAGAAACAGGGGCTGGGGCCAACGTCCTGACTTTC. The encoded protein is CASGETGAGANVLTF.